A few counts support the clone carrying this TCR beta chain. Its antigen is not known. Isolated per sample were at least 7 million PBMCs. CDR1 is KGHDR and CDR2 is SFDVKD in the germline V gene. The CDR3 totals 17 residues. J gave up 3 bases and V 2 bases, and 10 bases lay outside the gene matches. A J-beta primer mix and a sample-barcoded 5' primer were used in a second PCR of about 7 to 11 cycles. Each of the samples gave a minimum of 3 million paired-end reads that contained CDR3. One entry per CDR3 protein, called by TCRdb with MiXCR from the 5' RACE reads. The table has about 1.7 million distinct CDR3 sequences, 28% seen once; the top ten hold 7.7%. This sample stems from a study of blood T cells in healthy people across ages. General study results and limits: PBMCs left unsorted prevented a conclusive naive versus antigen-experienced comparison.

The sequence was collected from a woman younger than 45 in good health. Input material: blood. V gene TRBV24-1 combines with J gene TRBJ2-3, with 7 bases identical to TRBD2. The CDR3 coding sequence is TGTGCCACCAGTGATTCCCCCATAGCGGGTGGAACAGATACGCAGTATTTT. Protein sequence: CATSDSPIAGGTDTQYF.